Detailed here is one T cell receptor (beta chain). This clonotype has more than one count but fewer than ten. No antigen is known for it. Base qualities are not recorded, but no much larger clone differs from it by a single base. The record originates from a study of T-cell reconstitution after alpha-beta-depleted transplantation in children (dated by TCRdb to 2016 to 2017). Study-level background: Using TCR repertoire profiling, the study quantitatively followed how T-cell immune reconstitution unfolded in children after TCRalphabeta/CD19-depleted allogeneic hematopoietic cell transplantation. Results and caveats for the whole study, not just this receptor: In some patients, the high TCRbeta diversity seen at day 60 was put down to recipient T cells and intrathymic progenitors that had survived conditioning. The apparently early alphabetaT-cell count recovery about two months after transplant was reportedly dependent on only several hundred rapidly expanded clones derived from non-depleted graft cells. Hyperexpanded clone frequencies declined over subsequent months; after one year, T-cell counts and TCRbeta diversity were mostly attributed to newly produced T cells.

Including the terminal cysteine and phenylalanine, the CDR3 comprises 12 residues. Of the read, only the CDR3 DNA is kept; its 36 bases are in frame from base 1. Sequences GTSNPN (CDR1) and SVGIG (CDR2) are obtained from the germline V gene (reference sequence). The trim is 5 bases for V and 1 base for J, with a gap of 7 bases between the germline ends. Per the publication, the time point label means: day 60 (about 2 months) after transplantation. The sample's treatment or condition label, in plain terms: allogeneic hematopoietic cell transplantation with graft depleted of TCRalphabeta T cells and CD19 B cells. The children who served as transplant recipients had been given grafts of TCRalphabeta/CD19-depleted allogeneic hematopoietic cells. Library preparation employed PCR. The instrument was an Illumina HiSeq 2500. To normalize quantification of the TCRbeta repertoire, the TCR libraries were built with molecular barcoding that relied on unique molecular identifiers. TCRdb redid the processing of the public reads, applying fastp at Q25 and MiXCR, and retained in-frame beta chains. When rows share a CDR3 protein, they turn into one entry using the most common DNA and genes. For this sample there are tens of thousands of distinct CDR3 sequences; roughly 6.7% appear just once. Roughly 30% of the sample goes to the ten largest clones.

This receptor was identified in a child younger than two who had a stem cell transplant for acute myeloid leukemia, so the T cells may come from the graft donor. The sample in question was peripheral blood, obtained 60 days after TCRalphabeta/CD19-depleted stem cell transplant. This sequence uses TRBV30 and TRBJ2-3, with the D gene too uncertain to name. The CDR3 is CAWGLRTDTQYF. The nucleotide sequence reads TGTGCCTGGGGTTTGCGCACAGATACGCAGTATTTT.